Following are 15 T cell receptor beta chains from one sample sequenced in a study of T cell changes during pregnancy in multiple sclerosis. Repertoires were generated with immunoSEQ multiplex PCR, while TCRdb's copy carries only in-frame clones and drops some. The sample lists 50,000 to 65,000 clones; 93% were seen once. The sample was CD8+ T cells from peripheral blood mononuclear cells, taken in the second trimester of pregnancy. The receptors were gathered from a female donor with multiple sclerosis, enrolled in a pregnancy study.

CDR3 amino acids: CAIGAGTANSYEQYF. The CDR3 DNA follows: TGTGCCATCGGTGCCGGGACTGCAAACTCCTACGAGCAGTACTTC. The rearrangement uses TRBV10-3 and TRBJ2-7; D is perhaps TRBD2 (6 bases). Trimming cost V 8 bases and J 0 bases, with 17 bases left between them. CDR3 length equals 15 residues. Germline lookup yields CDR1 ENHRY and CDR2 SYGVKD.

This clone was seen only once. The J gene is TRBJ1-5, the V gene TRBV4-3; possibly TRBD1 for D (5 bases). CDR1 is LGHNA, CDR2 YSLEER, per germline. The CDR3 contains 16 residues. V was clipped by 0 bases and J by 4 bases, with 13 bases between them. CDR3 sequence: CASSQDRSQGNQPQHF. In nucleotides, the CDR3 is TGCGCCAGCAGCCAAGATCGGTCGCAGGGTAATCAGCCCCAGCATTTT.

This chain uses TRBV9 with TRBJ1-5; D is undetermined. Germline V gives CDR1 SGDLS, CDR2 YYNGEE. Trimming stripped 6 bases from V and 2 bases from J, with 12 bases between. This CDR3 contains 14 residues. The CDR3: CASNEDGGNQPQHF. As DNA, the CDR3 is TGTGCCAGCAACGAGGACGGGGGCAATCAGCCCCAGCATTTT.

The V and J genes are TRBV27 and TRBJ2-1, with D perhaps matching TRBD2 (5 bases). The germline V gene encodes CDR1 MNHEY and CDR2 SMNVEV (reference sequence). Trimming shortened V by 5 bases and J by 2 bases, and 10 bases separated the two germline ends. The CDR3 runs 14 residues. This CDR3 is CASSGGRTYNEQFF. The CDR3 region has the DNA TGTGCCAGCAGTGGAGGACGGACCTACAATGAGCAGTTCTTC.

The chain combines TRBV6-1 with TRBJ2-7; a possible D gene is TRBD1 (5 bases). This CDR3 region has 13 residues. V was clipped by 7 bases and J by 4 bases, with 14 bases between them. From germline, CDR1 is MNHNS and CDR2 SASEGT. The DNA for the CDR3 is TGTGCCAGCACGCAGGGCCCAGATTACGAGCAGTACTTC. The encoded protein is CASTQGPDYEQYF.

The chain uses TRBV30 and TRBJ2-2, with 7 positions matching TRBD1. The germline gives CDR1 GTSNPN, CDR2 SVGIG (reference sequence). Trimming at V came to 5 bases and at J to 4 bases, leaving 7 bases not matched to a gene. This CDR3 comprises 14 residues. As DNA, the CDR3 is TGTGCCTGGGGCCAGGGGGACCTCACCGGGGAGCTGTTTTTT. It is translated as CAWGQGDLTGELFF.

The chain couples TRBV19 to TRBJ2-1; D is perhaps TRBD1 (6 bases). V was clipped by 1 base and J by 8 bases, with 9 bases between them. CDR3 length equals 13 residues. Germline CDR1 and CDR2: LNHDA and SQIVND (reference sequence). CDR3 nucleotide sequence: TGTGCCAGTAGTATAGGCAGGGGCTATGAGCAGTTCTTC. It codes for CASSIGRGYEQFF.

DNA of the CDR3: TGCGCCAGCAGCCAAGATATGGGGGCGGTTAACACTGAAGCTTTCTTT. Encoded protein: CASSQDMGAVNTEAFF. The chain uses TRBV4-3 and TRBJ1-1; D perhaps matches TRBD1 (6 bases). CDR3 size: 16 residues. Trimming stripped 0 bases from V and 2 bases from J, with 13 bases between. CDR1 is LGHNA, CDR2 YSLEER, per germline.

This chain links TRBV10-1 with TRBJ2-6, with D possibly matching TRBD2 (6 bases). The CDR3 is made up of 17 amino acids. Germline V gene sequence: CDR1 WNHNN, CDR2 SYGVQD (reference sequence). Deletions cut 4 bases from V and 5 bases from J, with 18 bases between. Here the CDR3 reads CASSGGVAQSRANVLTF. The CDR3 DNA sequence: TGCGCCAGCAGTGGGGGGGTCGCACAAAGTCGGGCCAACGTCCTGACTTTC.

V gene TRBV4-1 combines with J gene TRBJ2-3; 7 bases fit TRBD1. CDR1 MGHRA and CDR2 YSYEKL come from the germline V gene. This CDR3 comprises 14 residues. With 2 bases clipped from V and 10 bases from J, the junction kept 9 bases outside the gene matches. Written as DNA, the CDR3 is TGCGCCAGCAGCCAAAAGCTTGACAGGGATCCGCAGTATTTT. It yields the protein CASSQKLDRDPQYF.

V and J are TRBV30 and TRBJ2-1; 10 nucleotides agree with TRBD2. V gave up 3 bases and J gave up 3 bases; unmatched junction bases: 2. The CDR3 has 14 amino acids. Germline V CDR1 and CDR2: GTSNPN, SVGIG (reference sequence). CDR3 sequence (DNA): TGTGCCTGGAGCGGGACTAGCGTCTACAATGAGCAGTTCTTC. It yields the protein CAWSGTSVYNEQFF.

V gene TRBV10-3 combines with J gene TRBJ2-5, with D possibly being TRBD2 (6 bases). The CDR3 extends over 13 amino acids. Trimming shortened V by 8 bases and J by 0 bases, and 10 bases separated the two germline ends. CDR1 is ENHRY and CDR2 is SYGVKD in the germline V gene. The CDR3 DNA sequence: TGTGCCATCTGTGGGGAGGACCAAGAGACCCAGTACTTC. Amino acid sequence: CAICGEDQETQYF.

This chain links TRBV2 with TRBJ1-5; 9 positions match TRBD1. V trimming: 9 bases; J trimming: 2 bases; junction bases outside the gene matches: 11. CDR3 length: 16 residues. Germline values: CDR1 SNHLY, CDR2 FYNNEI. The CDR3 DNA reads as TGTGCCAGGTACCGGACAGGGGCGATAGGCAATCAGCCCCAGCATTTT. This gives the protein CARYRTGAIGNQPQHF.

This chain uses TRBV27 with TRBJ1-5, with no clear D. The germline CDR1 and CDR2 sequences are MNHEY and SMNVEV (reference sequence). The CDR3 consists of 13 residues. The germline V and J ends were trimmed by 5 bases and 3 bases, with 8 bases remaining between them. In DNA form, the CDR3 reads TGTGCCAGCAGTGCGGGCTTCAATCAGCCCCAGCATTTT. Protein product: CASSAGFNQPQHF.

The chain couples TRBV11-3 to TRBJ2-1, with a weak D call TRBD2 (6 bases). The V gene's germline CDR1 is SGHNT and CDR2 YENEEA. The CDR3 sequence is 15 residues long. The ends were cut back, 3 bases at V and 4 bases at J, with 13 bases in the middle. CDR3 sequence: CASSFAGGTYNEQFF. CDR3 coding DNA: TGTGCCAGCAGCTTTGCAGGAGGGACTTACAATGAGCAGTTCTTC.